This T cell receptor (beta chain) is drawn from a study of blood T cell repertoires in COVID-19. The wider study: Acute-phase and convalescent COVID-19 samples originated in the United States, Italy and Spain. T cells, B-cell-depleted T cells, or PBMCs supplied cDNA or gDNA.

In the study's own analysis: Reference gene primers were amplified, and this amplification served to estimate nucleated cell counts. The protocol was immunoSEQ multiplex PCR, while the TCRdb copy is restricted to in-frame clones and leaves out a portion. The V and J calls and clone size come from that table; D and trimming were worked out from the DNA. The data contain some 190,000 clones, about four fifths of them seen just once; the ten biggest clones take up about 6.3%. V shed 4 bases and J 5 bases; nucleotides not matched to a gene: 7. CDR3 length equals 14 residues. The V gene's germline CDR1 is SGHRS and CDR2 YFSETQ.

The source of this sequence is a man aged 55-75 years with acute or convalescent COVID-19. Sequenced sample: peripheral blood. The gene calls are TRBV5-1 and TRBJ1-2; 8 bases line up with TRBD1. In DNA, the CDR3 is TGCGCCAGCAGCGCGGGACAGGCAATATATGGCTACACCTTC. Protein: CASSAGQAIYGYTF.